This T cell receptor (beta chain) was recorded in a study of cytomegalovirus exposure and HLA in healthy donors. Whole-study findings and limits: Because they were indistinguishable, some V segments, including TRBV6-2 and TRBV6-3, were excluded.

A remark on this clone: Its specificity is not known.

V was clipped by 5 bases and J by 4 bases; unmatched bases: 15. The length of the CDR3 is 16 residues. The germline CDR1 and CDR2 sequences are SGHRS and YFSETQ. PCR employed 60 Vbeta and 13 Jbeta primers. Sequencing was performed with immunoSEQ multiplex PCR; in TCRdb, only in-frame clones are kept and a portion is missing. Of over 100,000 clones listed, 78% are singletons. Likely unrecorded immune exposures existed in these nominally healthy donors. The genes are TRBV5-1 and TRBJ2-7; TRBD2 aligns across 7 bases. Sequencing was performed on PBMCs. This sequence originates from a woman aged 40 to 49 in good health and CMV-seronegative. The CDR3 nucleotides are TGCGCCAGCAGGCCCGGGCCCGGGGGGATAGCGTACGAGCAGTACTTC. Translation: CASRPGPGGIAYEQYF.